This TCR beta chain was observed in a study of control samples from healthy donors and cancer patients. Germline loops: CDR1 SGHTA, CDR2 FQGNSA. CDR3 length: 13 amino acids. With 5 bases removed from V and 6 bases from J, the gap between germline ends came to 10 bases. Profiling relied on immunoSEQ multiplex PCR, and the TCRdb table lists in-frame clones only, not all of them. The sample has some 140,000 clones; approximately 96% are singletons. The J gene is TRBJ2-2, the V gene TRBV7-2, with D possibly being TRBD1 (6 bases). The material sequenced was blood. This TCR was recovered from a man aged 40-49 years in good health. This CDR3 is CASSPQGPGELFF. CDR3 bases: TGTGCCAGCAGCCCACAGGGACCCGGGGAGCTGTTTTTT.